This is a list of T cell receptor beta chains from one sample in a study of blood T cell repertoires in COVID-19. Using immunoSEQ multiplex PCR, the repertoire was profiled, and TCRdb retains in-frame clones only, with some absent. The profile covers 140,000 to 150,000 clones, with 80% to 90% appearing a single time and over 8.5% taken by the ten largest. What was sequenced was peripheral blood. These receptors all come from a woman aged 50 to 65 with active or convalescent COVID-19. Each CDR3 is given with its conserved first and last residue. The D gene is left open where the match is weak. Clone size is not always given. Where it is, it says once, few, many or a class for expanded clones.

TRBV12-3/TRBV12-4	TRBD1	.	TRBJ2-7	TGTGCCAGCAGCTTACAGGGGGGCGAGCAGTACTTC	CASSLQGGEQYF
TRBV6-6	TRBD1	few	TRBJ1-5	TGTGCCAGCAGTTTTCGGACAGGGGGAAGCAATCAGCCCCAGCATTTT	CASSFRTGGSNQPQHF
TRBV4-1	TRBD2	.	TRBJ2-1	TGCGCCAGCAGCCATCTCTGGACTAGCGGGGGGGCCTTTTACAATGAGCAGTTCTTC	CASSHLWTSGGAFYNEQFF
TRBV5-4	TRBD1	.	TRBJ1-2	TGTGCCAGCAGTTCGATATTGGGACAGGGGACTAGAAAGGGCTACACCTTC	CASSSILGQGTRKGYTF
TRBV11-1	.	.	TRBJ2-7	TGTGCCAGCAGCCTGCTCGGGTACCAATCCTACGAGCAGTACTTC	CASSLLGYQSYEQYF
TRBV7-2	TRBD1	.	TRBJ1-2	TGTGCCAGCAGCTTGACAGGGGGCGACTATGGCTACACCTTC	CASSLTGGDYGYTF
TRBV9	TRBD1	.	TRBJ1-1	TGTGCCAGCAGCCCCGGACAGGAAGTCTTT	CASSPGQEVF
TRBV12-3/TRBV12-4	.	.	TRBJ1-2	TGTGCCAGCGTGAGGCGCCCAGACTATGGCTACACCTTC	CASVRRPDYGYTF
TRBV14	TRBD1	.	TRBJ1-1	TGTGCCAGCAGCCATTCGGGACAGGGGGTGAACACTGAAGCTTTCTTT	CASSHSGQGVNTEAFF
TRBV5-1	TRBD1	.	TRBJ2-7	TGCGCCAGCAGCTTGGACAGGGGATCGAACGAGCAGTACTTC	CASSLDRGSNEQYF
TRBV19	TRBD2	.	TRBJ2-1	TGTGCCAGTAGTAGAAATCTAGCGGGGGGGCCGTACAATGAGCAGTTCTTC	CASSRNLAGGPYNEQFF
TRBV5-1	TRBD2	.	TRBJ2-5	TGCGCCAGCAGCTTGGGAGCGGGAGGACGAGAGACCCAGTACTTC	CASSLGAGGRETQYF
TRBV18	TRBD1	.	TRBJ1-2	TGTGCCAGCTCACCGACAGGGTACTATGGCTACACCTTC	CASSPTGYYGYTF
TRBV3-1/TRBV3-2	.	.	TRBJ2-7	TGTGCCAGCAGCCAAGCGACGGTCGGATACCGGGGCGAGCAGTACTTC	CASSQATVGYRGEQYF
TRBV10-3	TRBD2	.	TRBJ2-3	TGTGCCATCAGTGAGGGGAGGAGCGGGAGGGCCGGTACAGATACGCAGTATTTT	CAISEGRSGRAGTDTQYF
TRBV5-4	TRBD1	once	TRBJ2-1	TGTGCCAGCAGTCGTCCTCGGGACAGGCAAAACAATGAGCAGTTCTTC	CASSRPRDRQNNEQFF
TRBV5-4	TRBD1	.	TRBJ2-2	TGTGCCAGCAGCCCGACGACAGGGTCTCCCGGGGAGCTGTTTTTT	CASSPTTGSPGELFF
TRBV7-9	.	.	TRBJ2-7	TGTGCCAGCAGCTTAGCAGCTTGGGAGCAGTACTTC	CASSLAAWEQYF
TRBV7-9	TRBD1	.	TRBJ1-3	TGTGCCAGCAGCCCTAATTTAGACAGGGAGAACACCATATATTTT	CASSPNLDRENTIYF